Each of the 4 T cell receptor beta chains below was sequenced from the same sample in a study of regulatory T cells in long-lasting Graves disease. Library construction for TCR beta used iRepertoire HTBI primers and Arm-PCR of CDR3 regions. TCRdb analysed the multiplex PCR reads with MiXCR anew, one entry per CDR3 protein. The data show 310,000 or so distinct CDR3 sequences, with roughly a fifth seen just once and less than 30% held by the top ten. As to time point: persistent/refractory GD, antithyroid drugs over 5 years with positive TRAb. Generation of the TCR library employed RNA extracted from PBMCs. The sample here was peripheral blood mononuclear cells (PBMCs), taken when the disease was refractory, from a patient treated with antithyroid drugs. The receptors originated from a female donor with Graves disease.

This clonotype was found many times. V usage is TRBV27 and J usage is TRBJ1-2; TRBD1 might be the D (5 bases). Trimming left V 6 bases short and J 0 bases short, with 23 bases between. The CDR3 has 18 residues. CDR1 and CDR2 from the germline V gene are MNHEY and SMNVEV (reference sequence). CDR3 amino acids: CASSRTGVQARANYGYTF. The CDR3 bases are TGTGCCAGCAGCCGGACGGGGGTTCAGGCAAGGGCTAACTATGGCTACACCTTC.

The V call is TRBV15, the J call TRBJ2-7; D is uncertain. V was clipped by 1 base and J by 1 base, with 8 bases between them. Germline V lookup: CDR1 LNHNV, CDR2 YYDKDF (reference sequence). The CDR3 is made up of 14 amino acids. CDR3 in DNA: TGTGCCACCAGCAGAGGAAGTGGGTCCTACGAGCAGTACTTC. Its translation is CATSRGSGSYEQYF.

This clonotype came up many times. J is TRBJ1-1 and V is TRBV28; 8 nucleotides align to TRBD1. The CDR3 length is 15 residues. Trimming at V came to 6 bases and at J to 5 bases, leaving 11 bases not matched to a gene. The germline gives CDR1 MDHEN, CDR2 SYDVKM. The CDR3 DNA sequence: TGTGCCAGCAGGGATATCGACAGGGGCTTTACTGAAGCTTTCTTT. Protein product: CASRDIDRGFTEAFF.

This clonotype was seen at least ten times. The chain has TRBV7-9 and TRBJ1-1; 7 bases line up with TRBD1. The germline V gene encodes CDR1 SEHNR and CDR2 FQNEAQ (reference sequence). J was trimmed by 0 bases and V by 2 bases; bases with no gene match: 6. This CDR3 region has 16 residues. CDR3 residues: CASSLTWDSLNTEAFF. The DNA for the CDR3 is TGTGCCAGCAGCTTAACATGGGACAGTTTGAACACTGAAGCTTTCTTT.